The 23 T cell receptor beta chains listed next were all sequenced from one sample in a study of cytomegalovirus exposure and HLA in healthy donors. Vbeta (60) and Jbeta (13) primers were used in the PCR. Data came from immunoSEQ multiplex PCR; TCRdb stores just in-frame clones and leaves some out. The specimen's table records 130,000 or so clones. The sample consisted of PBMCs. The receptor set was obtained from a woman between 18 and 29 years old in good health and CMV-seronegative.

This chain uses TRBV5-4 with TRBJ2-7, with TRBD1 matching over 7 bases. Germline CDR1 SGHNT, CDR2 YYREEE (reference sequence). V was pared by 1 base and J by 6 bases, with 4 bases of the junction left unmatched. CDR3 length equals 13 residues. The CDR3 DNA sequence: TGTGCCAGCAGCTTGCGGGGACAGAGCGAGCAGTACTTC. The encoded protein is CASSLRGQSEQYF.

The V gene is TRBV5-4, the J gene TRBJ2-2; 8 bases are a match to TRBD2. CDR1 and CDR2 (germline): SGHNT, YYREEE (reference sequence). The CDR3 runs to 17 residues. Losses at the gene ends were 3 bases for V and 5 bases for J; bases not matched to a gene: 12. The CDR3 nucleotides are TGTGCCAGCAGCTCTAGGACTAGCTTTTTGGATACCGGGGAGCTGTTTTTT. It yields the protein CASSSRTSFLDTGELFF.

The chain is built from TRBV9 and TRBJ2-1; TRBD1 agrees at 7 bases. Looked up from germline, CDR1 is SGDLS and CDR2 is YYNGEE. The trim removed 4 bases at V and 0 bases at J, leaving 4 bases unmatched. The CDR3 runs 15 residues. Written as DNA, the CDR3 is TGTGCCAGCAGCAACGACAGGGACTCCTACAATGAGCAGTTCTTC. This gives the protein CASSNDRDSYNEQFF.

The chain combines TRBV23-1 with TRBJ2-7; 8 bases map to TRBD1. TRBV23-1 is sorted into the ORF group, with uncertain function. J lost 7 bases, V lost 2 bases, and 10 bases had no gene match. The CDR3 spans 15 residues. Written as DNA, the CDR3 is TGCGCCAGCAGTCAAAATCTCCAGGGGGCGGGGGAGCAGTACGTC. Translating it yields CASSQNLQGAGEQYV.

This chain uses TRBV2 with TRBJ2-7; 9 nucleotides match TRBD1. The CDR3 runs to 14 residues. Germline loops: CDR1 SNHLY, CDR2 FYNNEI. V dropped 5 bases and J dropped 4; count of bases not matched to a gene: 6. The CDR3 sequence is CASSYLGQGYEQYF. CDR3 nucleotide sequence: TGTGCCAGCAGTTACTTGGGACAGGGTTACGAGCAGTACTTC.

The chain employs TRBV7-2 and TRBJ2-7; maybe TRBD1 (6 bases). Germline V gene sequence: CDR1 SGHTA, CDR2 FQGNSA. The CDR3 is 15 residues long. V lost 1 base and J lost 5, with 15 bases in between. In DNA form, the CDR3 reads TGTGCCAGCAGCTTAGGTGGCACAGGGCTCGACGAGCAGTACTTC. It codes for CASSLGGTGLDEQYF.

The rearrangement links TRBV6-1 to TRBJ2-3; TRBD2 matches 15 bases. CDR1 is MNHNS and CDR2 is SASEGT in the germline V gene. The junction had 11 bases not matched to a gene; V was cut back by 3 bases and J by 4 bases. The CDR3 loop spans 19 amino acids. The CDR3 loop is CASSEFRTSGRARSDTQYF. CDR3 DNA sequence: TGTGCCAGCAGTGAGTTTCGGACTAGCGGGAGGGCCCGGTCAGATACGCAGTATTTT.

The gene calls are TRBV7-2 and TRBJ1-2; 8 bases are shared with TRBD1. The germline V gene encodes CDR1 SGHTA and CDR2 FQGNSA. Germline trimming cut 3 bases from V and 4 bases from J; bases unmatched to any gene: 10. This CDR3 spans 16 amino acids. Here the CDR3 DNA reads TGTGCCAGCAGCTTGGGGAGCCAGACAGGGGCCTATGGCTACACCTTC. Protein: CASSLGSQTGAYGYTF.

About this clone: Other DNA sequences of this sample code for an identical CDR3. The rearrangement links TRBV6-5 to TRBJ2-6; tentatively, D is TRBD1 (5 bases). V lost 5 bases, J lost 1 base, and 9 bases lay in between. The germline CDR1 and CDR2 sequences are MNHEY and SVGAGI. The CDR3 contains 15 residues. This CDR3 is CASSGDSSGANVLTF. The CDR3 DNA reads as TGTGCCAGCAGTGGAGACAGTTCTGGGGCCAACGTCCTGACTTTC.

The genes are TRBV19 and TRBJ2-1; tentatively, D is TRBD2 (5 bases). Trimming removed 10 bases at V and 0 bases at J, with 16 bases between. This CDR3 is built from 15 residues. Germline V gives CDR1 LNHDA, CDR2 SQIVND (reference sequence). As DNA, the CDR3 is TGTGCCACCCACCCCCGGAGGAGCTCCTACAATGAGCAGTTCTTC. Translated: CATHPRRSSYNEQFF.

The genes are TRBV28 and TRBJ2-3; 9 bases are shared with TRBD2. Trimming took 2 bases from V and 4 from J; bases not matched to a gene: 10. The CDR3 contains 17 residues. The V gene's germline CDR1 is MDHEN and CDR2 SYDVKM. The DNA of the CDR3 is TGTGCCAGCAGTTTAGTTGTAGCGGGAGACCGCCCAGATACGCAGTATTTT. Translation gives CASSLVVAGDRPDTQYF.

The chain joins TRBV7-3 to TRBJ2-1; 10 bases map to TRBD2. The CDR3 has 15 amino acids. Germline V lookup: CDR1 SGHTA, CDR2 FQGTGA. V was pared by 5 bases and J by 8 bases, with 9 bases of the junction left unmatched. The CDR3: CASSQMGLAGDEQFF. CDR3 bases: TGTGCCAGCAGCCAGATGGGGCTAGCGGGAGATGAGCAGTTCTTC.

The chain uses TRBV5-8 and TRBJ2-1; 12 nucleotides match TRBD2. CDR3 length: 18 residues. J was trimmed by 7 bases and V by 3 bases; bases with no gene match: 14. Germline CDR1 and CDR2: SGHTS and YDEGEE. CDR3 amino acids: CASSSPVGLAGRLNEQFF. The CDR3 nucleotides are TGTGCCAGCAGCTCCCCGGTAGGACTAGCGGGAAGGTTAAATGAGCAGTTCTTC.

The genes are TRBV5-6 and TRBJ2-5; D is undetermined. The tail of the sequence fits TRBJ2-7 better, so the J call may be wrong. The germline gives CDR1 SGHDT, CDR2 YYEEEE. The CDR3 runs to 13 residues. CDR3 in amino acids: CASSFVSSYEQYF. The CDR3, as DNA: TGTGCCAGCAGCTTCGTAAGCTCCTACGAGCAGTACTTC.

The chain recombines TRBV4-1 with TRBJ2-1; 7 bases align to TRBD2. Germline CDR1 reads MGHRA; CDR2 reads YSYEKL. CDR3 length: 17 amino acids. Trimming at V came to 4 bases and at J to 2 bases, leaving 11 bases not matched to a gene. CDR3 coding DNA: TGCGCCAGCAGCCTTCTAGCGGTGGTGGGGGCCTACAATGAGCAGTTCTTC. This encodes CASSLLAVVGAYNEQFF.

In DNA form, the CDR3 reads TGTGCCAGCCACGCCAGGGCGAACACTGAAGCTTTCTTT. The encoded protein is CASHARANTEAFF. The chain has TRBV7-6 and TRBJ1-1, with a tentative D call TRBD1 (5 bases). The CDR3 length is 13 residues. From germline, CDR1 is SGHVS and CDR2 FNYEAQ. V was clipped by 8 bases and J by 1 base, with 11 bases between them.

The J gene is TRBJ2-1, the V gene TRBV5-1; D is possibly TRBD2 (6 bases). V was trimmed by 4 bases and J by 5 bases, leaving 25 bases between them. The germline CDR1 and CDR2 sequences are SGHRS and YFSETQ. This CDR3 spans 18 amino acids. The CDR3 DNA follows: TGCGCCAGCAGCCCCCGCCCGCCGCGGGAAACTCCCAACAATGAGCAGTTCTTC. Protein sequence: CASSPRPPRETPNNEQFF. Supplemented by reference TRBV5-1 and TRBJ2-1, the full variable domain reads KAGVTQTPRYLIKTRGQQVTLSCSPISGHRSVSWYQQTPGQGLQFLFEYFSETQRNKGNFPGRFSGRQFSNSRSEMNVSTLELGDSALYLCASSPRPPRETPNNEQFFGPGTRLTVL.

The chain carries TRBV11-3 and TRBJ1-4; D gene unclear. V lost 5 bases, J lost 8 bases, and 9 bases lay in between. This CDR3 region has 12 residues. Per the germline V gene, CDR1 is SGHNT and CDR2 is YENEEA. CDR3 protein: CASSLGNEKLFF. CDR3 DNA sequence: TGTGCCAGCAGCCTCGGGAACGAAAAACTGTTTTTT.

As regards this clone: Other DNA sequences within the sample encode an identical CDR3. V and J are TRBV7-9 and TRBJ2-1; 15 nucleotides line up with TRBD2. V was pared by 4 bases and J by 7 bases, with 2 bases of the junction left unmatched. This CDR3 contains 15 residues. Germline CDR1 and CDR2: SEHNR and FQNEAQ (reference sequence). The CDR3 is CASSSGLAGGNEQFF. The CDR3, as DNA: TGTGCCAGCAGCTCCGGACTAGCGGGGGGGAATGAGCAGTTCTTC.

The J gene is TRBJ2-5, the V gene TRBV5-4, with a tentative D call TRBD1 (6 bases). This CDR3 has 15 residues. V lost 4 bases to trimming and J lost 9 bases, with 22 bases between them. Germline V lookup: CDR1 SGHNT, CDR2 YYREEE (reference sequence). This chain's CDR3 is CASSVGGFIPGAQYF. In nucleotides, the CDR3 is TGTGCCAGCAGCGTGGGCGGGTTTATCCCAGGGGCCCAGTACTTC.

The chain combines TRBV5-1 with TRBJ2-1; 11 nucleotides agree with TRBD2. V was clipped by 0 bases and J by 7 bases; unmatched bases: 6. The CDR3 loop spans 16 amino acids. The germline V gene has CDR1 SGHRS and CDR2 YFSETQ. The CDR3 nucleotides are TGCGCCAGCAGCTTGGGAGGGACTAGCGGTCCAAATGAGCAGTTCTTC. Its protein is CASSLGGTSGPNEQFF.

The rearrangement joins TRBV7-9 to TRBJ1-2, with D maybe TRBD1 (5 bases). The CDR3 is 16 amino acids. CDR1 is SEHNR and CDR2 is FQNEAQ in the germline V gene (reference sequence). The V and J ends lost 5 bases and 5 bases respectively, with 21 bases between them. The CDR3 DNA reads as TGTGCCAGCAGCCACACTCGACAGATCGGGCTTTATGGCTACACCTTC. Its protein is CASSHTRQIGLYGYTF.

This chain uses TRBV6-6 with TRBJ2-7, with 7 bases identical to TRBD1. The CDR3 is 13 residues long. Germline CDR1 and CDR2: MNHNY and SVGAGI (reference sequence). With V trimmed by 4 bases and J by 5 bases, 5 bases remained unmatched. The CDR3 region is CASSSDRAHEQYV. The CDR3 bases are TGTGCCAGCAGTTCAGACAGGGCCCACGAGCAGTACGTC.